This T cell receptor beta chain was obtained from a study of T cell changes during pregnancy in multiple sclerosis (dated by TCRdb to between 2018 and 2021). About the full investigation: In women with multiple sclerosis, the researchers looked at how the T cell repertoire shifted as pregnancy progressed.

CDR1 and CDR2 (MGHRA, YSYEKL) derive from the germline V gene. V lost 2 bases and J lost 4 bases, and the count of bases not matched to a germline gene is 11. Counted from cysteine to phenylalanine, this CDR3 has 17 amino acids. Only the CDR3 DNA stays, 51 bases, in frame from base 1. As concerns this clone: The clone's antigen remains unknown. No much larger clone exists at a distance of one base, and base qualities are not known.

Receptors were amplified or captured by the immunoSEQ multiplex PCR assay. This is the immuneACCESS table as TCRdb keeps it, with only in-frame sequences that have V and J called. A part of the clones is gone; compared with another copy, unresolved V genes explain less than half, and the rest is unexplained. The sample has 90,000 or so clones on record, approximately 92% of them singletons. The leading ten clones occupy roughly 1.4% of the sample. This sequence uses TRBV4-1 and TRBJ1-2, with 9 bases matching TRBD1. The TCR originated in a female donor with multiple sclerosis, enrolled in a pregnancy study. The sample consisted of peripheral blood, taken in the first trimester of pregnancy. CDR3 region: CASSQKRGGQGGYGYTF. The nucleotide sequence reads TGCGCCAGCAGCCAAAAAAGGGGGGGACAGGGAGGCTATGGCTACACCTTC.